The clone carrying this T cell receptor beta chain came up many times. These data belong to a study of Graves' ophthalmopathy and Graves' hyperthyroidism. RNA transcripts were the template, and TCR beta CDR3 regions were amplified from them. Second-round multiplex PCR came after a first-round RT-PCR that employed HTBI primers. From the multiplex PCR reads, TCRdb called clonotypes with MiXCR, one entry per CDR3 protein. The table has about 620,000 distinct CDR3 sequences, about 20% seen once. Germline V gene sequence: CDR1 SEHNR, CDR2 FQNEAQ (reference sequence). The V end lost 5 bases, the J end lost 0 bases, and 14 bases lay between the germline ends. This CDR3 has 16 residues.

Sequencing input: peripheral blood. The chain joins TRBV7-9 to TRBJ2-4, with D maybe TRBD2 (5 bases). This clonotype was obtained from a woman between 18 and 29 years old with stable Graves' hyperthyroidism. Some clones in this sample may be carry-over from other donors' samples. The CDR3: CASSLEPGIAKNIQYF. For the CDR3, the DNA is TGTGCCAGCAGCCTAGAACCCGGGATAGCCAAAAACATTCAGTACTTC. The whole variable domain, remainder taken from reference TRBV7-9 and TRBJ2-4, is DTGVSQNPRHKITKRGQNVTFRCDPISEHNRLYWYRQTLGQGPEFLTYFQNEAQLEKSRLLSDRFSAERPKGSFSTLEIQRTEQGDSAMYLCASSLEPGIAKNIQYFGAGTRLSVL.